This T cell receptor (beta chain) was identified in a study of T-cell reconstitution after alpha-beta-depleted transplantation in children. Germline V lookup: CDR1 DFQATT, CDR2 SNEGSKA (reference sequence). Trimming removed 0 bases at V and 2 bases at J, with 14 bases between. This CDR3 region has 15 residues. The TCRbeta library was prepared with unique molecular identifiers. MiXCR, run by TCRdb on the PCR reads, gives a single entry per CDR3 protein. This table holds about 610,000 distinct CDR3 sequences, about 10% found once. The material was PBMCs from the stem cell graft donor, obtained from the stem cell graft. The chain couples TRBV20-1 to TRBJ2-7; D is perhaps TRBD2 (5 bases). The clonotype was recovered from a human donor who donated a stem cell graft to a child with acute myeloid leukemia. The CDR3 loop reads CSARDGGPLTYEQYF. The CDR3 DNA is TGCAGTGCTAGAGATGGCGGGCCCCTTACCTACGAGCAGTACTTC.